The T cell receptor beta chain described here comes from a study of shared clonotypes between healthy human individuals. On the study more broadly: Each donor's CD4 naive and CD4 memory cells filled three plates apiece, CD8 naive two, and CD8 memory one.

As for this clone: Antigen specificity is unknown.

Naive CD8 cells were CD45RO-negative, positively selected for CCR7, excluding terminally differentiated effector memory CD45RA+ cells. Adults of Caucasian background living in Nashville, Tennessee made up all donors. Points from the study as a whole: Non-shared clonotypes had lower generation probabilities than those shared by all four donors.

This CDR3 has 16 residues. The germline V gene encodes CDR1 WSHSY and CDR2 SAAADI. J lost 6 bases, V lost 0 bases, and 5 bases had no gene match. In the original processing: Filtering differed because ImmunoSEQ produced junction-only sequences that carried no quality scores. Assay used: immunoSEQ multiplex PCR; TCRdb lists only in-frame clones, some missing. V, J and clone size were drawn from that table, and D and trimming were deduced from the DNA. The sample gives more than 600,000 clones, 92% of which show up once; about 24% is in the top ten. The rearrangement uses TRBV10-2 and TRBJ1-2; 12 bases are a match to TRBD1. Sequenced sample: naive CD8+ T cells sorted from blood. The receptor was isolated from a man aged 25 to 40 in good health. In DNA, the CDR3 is TGCGCCAGCAGTGAGTCGGGGACAGGGGGCATGGATGGCTACACCTTC. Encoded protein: CASSESGTGGMDGYTF.